The 26 T cell receptor beta chains listed next were all sequenced from one sample in a study of human T cells and chemical hapten exposure. MiXCR was run by TCRdb on the RACE reads, yielding one entry per CDR3 protein. The profile shows 65,000 to 90,000 distinct CDR3 sequences, less than 15% of them singletons. Time point noted: pre-sensitization, week 0. Treatment specified: therapeutic diphenylcyclopropenone sensitization with weekly scalp DPC. Source: whole blood, taken in connection with sensitization to the hapten diphenylcyclopropenone (DPC). These receptors were taken from a woman aged 50 to 65 with alopecia areata. Some clones in this sample may be carry-over from other donors' samples.

At least ten counts were recorded for this clonotype. The J gene is TRBJ2-4, the V gene TRBV23-1; TRBD1 matches at 7 bases. TRBV23-1 is sorted into the ORF group, with uncertain function. Trimming at V came to 6 bases and at J to 1 base, leaving 21 bases not matched to a gene. The CDR3 sequence is 20 residues long. The CDR3 spells CASSSTYRGPQSVAKNIQYF. CDR3 DNA: TGCGCCAGCAGCTCAACCTACAGGGGCCCACAGAGCGTGGCCAAAAACATTCAGTACTTC.

This clonotype was counted only a few times. The J gene is TRBJ2-1, the V gene TRBV10-3; D uncertain. This CDR3 comprises 16 residues. V was pared by 0 bases and J by 4 bases, with 13 bases between. Germline CDR1 and CDR2: ENHRY and SYGVKD. CDR3 bases: TGTGCCATCAGTGAGTCGATTACCGAAGGATACAATGAGCAGTTCTTC. This encodes CAISESITEGYNEQFF.

The chain couples TRBV19 to TRBJ2-4; possibly TRBD1 for D (5 bases). Trimming took off 6 bases at V and 6 bases at J, with 18 bases between the two ends. The CDR3 sequence is 15 residues long. Germline CDR1 and CDR2: LNHDA and SQIVND (reference sequence). Written as DNA, the CDR3 is TGTGCCAGTAGCCCTCCAGGGAATCCTGGAAACATTCAGTACTTC. This translates into CASSPPGNPGNIQYF.

In its sample, this clonotype was seen a few times. The V gene is TRBV7-6, the J gene TRBJ2-7; D may be TRBD1 (5 bases). There are 13 residues in the CDR3. Trimming removed 5 bases from V and 6 bases from J, with 14 bases in between. Germline V gives CDR1 SGHVS, CDR2 FNYEAQ. The CDR3 DNA reads as TGTGCCAGCAGCCCACTGCAGGGATTCGAGCAGTACTTC. Translating gives CASSPLQGFEQYF.

The chain combines TRBV4-1 with TRBJ2-3; TRBD1 might be the D (6 bases). The CDR3 covers 15 residues. V lost 1 base, J lost 4 bases, and 12 bases lay in between. CDR1 and CDR2 from the germline V gene are MGHRA and YSYEKL. The CDR3: CASSQGSGAPDTQYF. CDR3 nucleotides: TGCGCCAGCAGCCAAGGCTCAGGGGCCCCAGATACGCAGTATTTT.

This clonotype was recorded a few times. The V gene is TRBV7-2, the J gene TRBJ1-4; tentatively, D is TRBD1 (5 bases). Germline lookup yields CDR1 SGHTA and CDR2 FQGNSA. The CDR3 loop spans 15 amino acids. V lost 3 bases, J lost 2 bases, and 10 bases lay in between. Here the CDR3 reads CASSFAGTTNEKLFF. Here the CDR3 DNA reads TGTGCCAGCAGCTTCGCAGGGACTACTAATGAAAAACTGTTTTTT.

This clonotype was seen at least ten times. The chain is built from TRBV19 and TRBJ2-7, with D possibly being TRBD1 (6 bases). The CDR3 runs to 15 residues. Trimming cost V 6 bases and J 2 bases, with 17 bases left between them. CDR1 is LNHDA and CDR2 is SQIVND in the germline V gene (reference sequence). CDR3 DNA sequence: TGTGCCAGTAGACTGAGACAGACAGGAACCTACGAGCAGTACTTC. This translates into CASRLRQTGTYEQYF.

The V gene is TRBV3-1, the J gene TRBJ2-5, with D maybe TRBD2 (5 bases). CDR3 length equals 14 residues. V lost 4 bases and J 10 bases, leaving 19 bases between the germline ends. Germline-derived CDR1 and CDR2 are LGHDT and YNNKEL (reference sequence). Here the CDR3 DNA reads TGTGCCAGCAGCCCCATCGTGGAGTGGGGAGTCCAGTACTTC. Its translation: CASSPIVEWGVQYF.

This clonotype was seen ten or more times. One junction end does not reproduce the germline sequence, and a read error may be involved. This chain uses TRBV7-9 with TRBJ1-2; possibly TRBD1 for D (6 bases). Germline V gene sequence: CDR1 SEHNR, CDR2 FQNEAQ (reference sequence). The CDR3 extends over 13 amino acids. This chain's CDR3 is CASSLVPEPTGTF. The CDR3 bases are TGTGCCAGCAGCTTAGTTCCTGAGCCGACAGGCACTTTC.

This clonotype was counted only a few times. The chain carries TRBV2 and TRBJ2-7; D is ambiguous. Germline V lookup: CDR1 SNHLY, CDR2 FYNNEI. This CDR3 comprises 12 residues. The V end lost 8 bases, the J end lost 7 bases, and 15 bases lay between the germline ends. The CDR3 loop reads CASRQGSAEQYF. In DNA form, the CDR3 reads TGTGCCAGCCGTCAAGGCAGCGCTGAGCAGTACTTC.

This clonotype was counted a few times. This chain connects TRBV7-2 to TRBJ2-5; D remains unclear. The CDR3 consists of 13 residues. Trimming removed 5 bases from V and 5 bases from J, with 12 bases in between. CDR1 SGHTA and CDR2 FQGNSA come from the germline V gene. The DNA of the CDR3 is TGTGCCAGCAGCGTTGACTTGACGGAGACCCAGTACTTC. This encodes CASSVDLTETQYF.

This clonotype turned up a few times. The chain is built from TRBV29-1 and TRBJ2-4, with D possibly matching TRBD2 (5 bases). Germline V lookup: CDR1 SQVTM, CDR2 ANQGSEA. With 6 bases removed from V and 8 bases from J, the gap between germline ends came to 23 bases. CDR3 size: 15 residues. The CDR3 loop reads CSVARPEVGADIQYF. For the CDR3, the DNA is TGCAGCGTCGCTAGGCCCGAGGTGGGAGCGGACATTCAGTACTTC.

This clonotype has more than one count but fewer than ten. The CDR3 spells CASNQGASYEQYF. The CDR3, as DNA: TGTGCCAGCAACCAGGGGGCCTCCTACGAGCAGTACTTC. This chain links TRBV7-9 with TRBJ2-7; 8 nucleotides align to TRBD1. The V gene end was trimmed by 7 bases and the J gene end by 0 bases; junction bases not matched to a gene: 2. There are 13 residues in the CDR3. Germline lookup yields CDR1 SEHNR and CDR2 FQNEAQ (reference sequence).

The chain uses TRBV7-2 and TRBJ2-7; 12 nucleotides match TRBD2. Germline CDR1 SGHTA, CDR2 FQGNSA. V was clipped by 6 bases and J by 6 bases; unmatched bases: 6. The CDR3 spans 14 residues. The CDR3 DNA is TGTGCCAGCAGTAGGACTAGCGGGAATGGCGAGCAGTACTTC. This gives the protein CASSRTSGNGEQYF. The full variable domain, completed using reference TRBV7-2 and TRBJ2-7, is GAGVSQSPSNKVTEKGKDVELRCDPISGHTALYWYRQSLGQGLEFLIYFQGNSAPDKSGLPSDRFSAERTGGSVSTLTIQRTQQEDSAVYLCASSRTSGNGEQYFGPGTRLTVT.

This clonotype has only a few counts. J is TRBJ1-5 and V is TRBV28; 8 bases are a match to TRBD1. Trimming cost V 5 bases and J 4 bases; bases outside gene matches: 4. Germline V gene sequence: CDR1 MDHEN, CDR2 SYDVKM. The CDR3 has 14 residues. CDR3 in amino acids: CASSTRTGNQPQHF. CDR3 DNA: TGTGCCAGCAGTACCCGGACAGGGAATCAGCCCCAGCATTTT.

This clonotype was detected only a few times. This sequence joins TRBV3-1 and TRBJ2-5, with D unclear. The CDR3 sequence is 12 residues long. Trimming shortened V by 0 bases and J by 2 bases, and 1 base separated the two germline ends. In germline, CDR1 is LGHDT, CDR2 YNNKEL (reference sequence). DNA for the CDR3: TGTGCCAGCAGCCAAGATCAAGAGACCCAGTACTTC. The encoded protein is CASSQDQETQYF.

The rearrangement uses TRBV21-1 and TRBJ2-1; the D segment call TRBD1 is taken from the table without a DNA check. TRBV21-1 is an annotated pseudogene. This CDR3 is built from 14 residues. The CDR3 spells CASLGGADYNEQFF. CDR3 bases: TGTGCCAGCCTTGGGGGGGCTGATTACAATGAGCAGTTCTTC.

This clonotype was counted only a few times. The chain is built from TRBV7-8 and TRBJ2-1; no clear D gene. V was pared by 2 bases and J by 0 bases, with 11 bases between. The germline CDR1 and CDR2 sequences are SGHVS and FQNEAQ. This CDR3 contains 16 residues. For the CDR3, the DNA is TGTGCCAGCAGCTTATTAGTTCGAACCTCCTACAATGAGCAGTTCTTC. This translates into CASSLLVRTSYNEQFF.

The chain combines TRBV7-2 with TRBJ2-1, with 8 nucleotides matching TRBD2. Germline values: CDR1 SGHTA, CDR2 FQGNSA. Trimming took 5 bases from V and 8 from J; bases not matched to a gene: 5. The length of the CDR3 is 13 residues. CDR3 in amino acids: CASSGTSFDEQFF. The CDR3 region has the DNA TGTGCCAGCAGCGGGACTAGTTTTGATGAGCAGTTCTTC.

The chain is built from TRBV5-5 and TRBJ2-1; D ambiguous. The V gene lost 3 bases and the J gene lost 4 bases, with 11 bases spanning the gap. The CDR3 covers 14 residues. CDR1 and CDR2 (germline): SGHKS, YYEKEE (reference sequence). The CDR3 here is CASSSGLRYNEQFF. The CDR3 DNA sequence: TGTGCCAGCAGCTCCGGATTGCGATACAATGAGCAGTTCTTC.

This clonotype was counted between two and nine times. CDR3 sequence: CASSWDSLYGYTF. The CDR3 DNA is TGTGCCAGCAGTTGGGACAGCCTCTATGGCTACACCTTC. The chain links TRBV11-2 to TRBJ1-2; 7 positions match TRBD1. V was clipped by 6 bases and J by 4 bases; unmatched bases: 5. The germline gives CDR1 SGHAT, CDR2 FQNNGV. This CDR3 has 13 residues. The complete variable domain, with remaining parts taken from reference TRBV11-2 and TRBJ1-2, reads EAGVAQSPRYKIIEKRQSVAFWCNPISGHATLYWYQQILGQGPKLLIQFQNNGVVDDSQLPKDRFSAERLKGVDSTLKIQPAKLEDSAVYLCASSWDSLYGYTFGSGTRLTVV.

The gene calls are TRBV7-9 and TRBJ1-5; 7 bases line up with TRBD1. After removal of 3 bases from V and 0 bases from J, the junction contained 2 bases not matched to a gene. Germline V CDR1 and CDR2: SEHNR, FQNEAQ (reference sequence). This CDR3 spans 15 amino acids. CDR3: CASSFGTDSNQPQHF. CDR3 nucleotide sequence: TGTGCCAGCAGCTTCGGGACAGATAGCAATCAGCCCCAGCATTTT.

This chain links TRBV27 with TRBJ2-1; perhaps TRBD2 as D (5 bases). Trimming removed 6 bases at V and 3 bases at J, with 15 bases between. Germline CDR1 MNHEY, CDR2 SMNVEV (reference sequence). The CDR3 runs to 15 residues. The CDR3 is CASSPTSRSYNEQFF. The CDR3 nucleotides are TGTGCCAGCAGCCCCACTAGTAGGAGCTACAATGAGCAGTTCTTC.

This clonotype was recorded many times. The DNA for the CDR3 is TGTGCCAGCTCACCGTCGAACACTGAAGCTTTCTTT. It yields the protein CASSPSNTEAFF. J is TRBJ1-1 and V is TRBV18, with D unresolved. Germline values: CDR1 KGHSH, CDR2 LQKENI. The CDR3 has 12 residues. V lost 3 bases and J lost 1, with 3 bases in between.

V usage is TRBV12-5 and J usage is TRBJ2-7, with TRBD1 matching 8 bases. V lost 3 bases, J lost 2 bases, and 6 bases stayed unmatched. The CDR3 is made up of 15 amino acids. Germline V CDR1 and CDR2: LGHNT, FRNRAP. CDR3 coding DNA: TGTGCTAGTGGTTTCCGGGACAGGCTAACCTACGAGCAGTACTTC. This encodes CASGFRDRLTYEQYF.

The rearrangement links TRBV29-1 to TRBJ2-2; TRBD2 matches at 7 bases. CDR3 length: 14 residues. CDR1 is SQVTM, CDR2 ANQGSEA, per germline. V lost 2 bases and J lost 3; bases outside the gene matches: 3. The CDR3 is CSVEWREYTGELFF. CDR3 nucleotides: TGCAGCGTTGAATGGCGGGAGTACACCGGGGAGCTGTTTTTT.